This T cell receptor (beta chain) emerged from a study of response to subunit inactivated influenza vaccine. In regard to this clonotype: Its antigen is as yet unknown.

TCRdb independently ran MiXCR on the RT-PCR reads; one entry per CDR3 protein. The sample has over 750,000 distinct CDR3 sequences, 21% seen once. The V and J ends lost 1 base and 5 bases respectively, with 8 bases between them. CDR1 DFQATT and CDR2 SNEGSKA come from the germline V gene (reference sequence). This CDR3 has 13 amino acids. Study-wide findings and caveats: Every seasonal influenza vaccination brings in few new T cells, the authors suggested.

The origin of this receptor is a man aged 50 to 59 who received an inactivated influenza vaccine. The chain uses TRBV20-1 and TRBJ1-4; D is unclear. The sample in question was PBMCs from blood, obtained more than 4 days after vaccination. CDR3 protein: CSARAALNEKLFF. The CDR3 region has the DNA TGCAGTGCTAGAGCTGCCCTAAATGAAAAACTGTTTTTT.